This entry lists 30 T cell receptor beta chains sequenced from one sample in a study of memory CD4+ T cells and cytomegalovirus serostatus. Measured with immunoSEQ multiplex PCR; TCRdb has only the in-frame clones, and not every one. The sample contains 55,000 to 80,000 clones, about 78% of which appear only once. Single viable CD3+CD4+CD8-CD45RO+ cells were sorted as the memory CD4+ T cells. The specimen sequenced was memory CD4+ T cells from blood. The receptors come from an adult in good health and CMV-seropositive.

This chain links TRBV4-2 with TRBJ1-4; TRBD1 might be the D (6 bases). The germline gives CDR1 LGHNA, CDR2 YNFKEQ. V was pared by 0 bases and J by 8 bases, with 22 bases between. CDR3 length: 18 residues. The CDR3 coding sequence is TGTGCCAGCAGCCAAGATGAGGCAGGGGCTGATTGGGGCGAAAAACTGTTTTTT. It yields the protein CASSQDEAGADWGEKLFF.

This clone was observed a few times. V usage is TRBV28 and J usage is TRBJ1-2; a weak D match, TRBD1 (5 bases). Germline CDR1 is MDHEN and CDR2 is SYDVKM. The CDR3 loop spans 15 amino acids. Trimming cost V 3 bases and J 8 bases, with 19 bases left between them. DNA of the CDR3: TGTGCCAGCAGTTTCGGGCGGGGCGAGCTATGGGGCTACACCTTC. Protein product: CASSFGRGELWGYTF.

This chain uses TRBV5-1 with TRBJ1-1; D possibly corresponds to TRBD1 (5 bases). There are 17 residues in the CDR3. The germline CDR1 and CDR2 sequences are SGHRS and YFSETQ. V lost 0 bases and J lost 1, with 16 bases in between. The DNA of the CDR3 is TGCGCCAGCAGCTTGGGATCGAGGGGAGGGAGGAACACTGAAGCTTTCTTT. This gives the protein CASSLGSRGGRNTEAFF. The full variable domain, in which reference TRBV5-1 and TRBJ1-1 provide the parts outside the CDR3, is KAGVTQTPRYLIKTRGQQVTLSCSPISGHRSVSWYQQTPGQGLQFLFEYFSETQRNKGNFPGRFSGRQFSNSRSEMNVSTLELGDSALYLCASSLGSRGGRNTEAFFGQGTRLTVV.

V usage is TRBV5-8 and J usage is TRBJ1-3; D gene uncertain. Trimming removed 2 bases from V and 7 bases from J, with 16 bases in between. The CDR3 is 15 amino acids. Germline loops: CDR1 SGHTS, CDR2 YDEGEE. The CDR3 DNA is TGTGCCAGCAGCTTAAGAGCGGGAACCGGCAACACCATATATTTT. As protein: CASSLRAGTGNTIYF.

The V call is TRBV20-1, the J call TRBJ2-1; 7 nucleotides match TRBD2. Germline V gene data show CDR1 as DFQATT and CDR2 as SNEGSKA (reference sequence). CDR3 length: 11 residues. Trimming removed 7 bases from V and 5 bases from J; junction bases left unmatched: 2. The CDR3 DNA reads as TGCAGTGTTCGGGAGGACAATGAGCAGTTCTTC. Protein product: CSVREDNEQFF.

V gene TRBV7-9 combines with J gene TRBJ2-4; 9 nucleotides align to TRBD1. The trim removed 5 bases at V and 1 base at J, leaving 6 bases unmatched. Germline CDR1 reads SEHNR; CDR2 reads FQNEAQ (reference sequence). The CDR3 covers 16 residues. This CDR3 reads CASSRTGDRAKNIQYF. The CDR3 DNA follows: TGTGCCAGCAGCAGGACAGGGGATCGGGCCAAAAACATTCAGTACTTC.

This chain uses TRBV10-3 with TRBJ2-7, with no clear D. The CDR3 contains 12 residues. The V gene lost 4 bases and the J gene lost 1 base, with 5 bases spanning the gap. In germline, CDR1 is ENHRY, CDR2 SYGVKD. The CDR3 bases are TGTGCCATCAGTGTGTCTTCCTACGAGCAGTACTTC. Translated: CAISVSSYEQYF.

The rearrangement uses TRBV14 and TRBJ1-4, with D perhaps TRBD1 (5 bases). Per germline, CDR1 SGHDN and CDR2 FVKESK. V shed 1 base and J shed 7 bases, with 10 bases lying between them. The CDR3 covers 14 residues. The CDR3 region is CASSQVAGVEKLFF. The CDR3 nucleotides are TGTGCCAGCAGCCAAGTAGCGGGGGTTGAAAAACTGTTTTTT.

The CDR3 loop reads CSASRGTQYF. CDR3 nucleotides: TGCAGTGCTAGCAGGGGAACCCAGTACTTC. This chain links TRBV20-1 with TRBJ2-5; a weak D match, TRBD1 (6 bases). CDR3 size: 10 residues. V was trimmed by 3 bases and J by 8 bases, leaving 7 bases between them. Germline V CDR1 and CDR2: DFQATT, SNEGSKA (reference sequence).

This chain joins TRBV4-2 and TRBJ1-2, with 7 nucleotides matching TRBD1. Germline CDR1 and CDR2: LGHNA and YNFKEQ. The CDR3 covers 17 residues. V gave up 2 bases and J gave up 5 bases; unmatched junction bases: 14. The CDR3 is CASSQKIKTGTAYGYTF. The CDR3 bases are TGTGCCAGCAGCCAAAAAATCAAAACCGGGACAGCATATGGCTACACCTTC.

The chain combines TRBV7-2 with TRBJ1-2, with TRBD1 identical over 8 bases. CDR1 and CDR2 from the germline V gene are SGHTA and FQGNSA. The CDR3 sequence is 13 residues long. J gave up 3 bases and V 5 bases, and 2 bases lay outside the gene matches. The CDR3 is CASSPGQDYGYTF. The CDR3 nucleotides are TGTGCCAGCAGCCCGGGACAGGACTATGGCTACACCTTC.

The J gene is TRBJ1-2, the V gene TRBV4-2, with D tentatively TRBD1 (6 bases). V was shortened by 0 bases and J by 1 base, with 21 bases between the two germline ends. Germline V gene sequence: CDR1 LGHNA, CDR2 YNFKEQ. The CDR3 loop spans 19 amino acids. The CDR3 nucleotides read TGTGCCAGCAGCCAAGATCAATCAGGGGCCCTGACGATTAACTATGGCTACACCTTC. The encoded protein is CASSQDQSGALTINYGYTF.

The chain carries TRBV7-2 and TRBJ2-5; D ambiguous. The germline V and J ends were trimmed by 1 base and 5 bases, with 5 bases remaining between them. The CDR3 runs to 12 residues. Germline CDR1 is SGHTA and CDR2 is FQGNSA. The CDR3 coding sequence is TGTGCCAGCAGCTTAGACCGCGAGACCCAGTACTTC. It specifies CASSLDRETQYF.

The chain has TRBV6-5 and TRBJ2-1, with unresolved D. The germline CDR1 and CDR2 sequences are MNHEY and SVGAGI. The CDR3 has 11 residues. V was cut by 7 bases and J by 9 bases, with 10 bases left in between. CDR3 residues: CASNIRGEQFF. The CDR3 DNA is TGTGCCAGCAACATTCGAGGTGAGCAGTTCTTC.

Regarding this clone: One end of the junction does not line up with germline, which may come from a read error. The chain joins TRBV2 to TRBJ2-5; D is unclear. CDR1 and CDR2 from the germline V gene are SNHLY and FYNNEI. CDR3 size: 12 residues. CDR3 DNA sequence: TGTGCCAGCAGGCCCGACCACGAGACCCAGTACTTC. Its translation is CASRPDHETQYF. Filled out from reference TRBV2 and TRBJ2-5, the complete variable domain reads EPEVTQTPSHQVTQMGQEVILRCVPISNHLYFYWYRQILGQKVEFLVSFYNNEISEKSEIFDDQFSVERPDGSNFTLKIRSTKLEDSAMYFCASRPDHETQYFGPGTRLLVL.

This clone was observed once. The chain recombines TRBV7-6 with TRBJ2-1, with TRBD1 as a possible D gene (5 bases). The V and J ends lost 3 bases and 1 base respectively, with 16 bases between them. The CDR3 consists of 17 residues. The V gene's germline CDR1 is SGHVS and CDR2 FNYEAQ. The CDR3 region is CASSLTFRAGSYNEQFF. CDR3 DNA sequence: TGTGCCAGCAGCTTGACCTTCCGGGCAGGGTCCTACAATGAGCAGTTCTTC.

This chain joins TRBV9 and TRBJ2-2; TRBD2 aligns across 10 bases. The V gene end was trimmed by 3 bases and the J gene end by 4 bases; junction bases not matched to a gene: 6. CDR1 SGDLS and CDR2 YYNGEE come from the germline V gene. This CDR3 has 16 amino acids. The CDR3 loop is CASSGLAGDVTGELFF. The CDR3 region has the DNA TGTGCCAGCAGCGGCCTAGCGGGAGACGTCACCGGGGAGCTGTTTTTT.

The chain employs TRBV19 and TRBJ2-5; D is perhaps TRBD1 (6 bases). Trimming stripped 1 base from V and 5 bases from J, with 11 bases between. This CDR3 comprises 14 residues. The germline CDR1 and CDR2 sequences are LNHDA and SQIVND (reference sequence). This chain's CDR3 is CASSIAGAGETQYF. The CDR3 coding sequence is TGTGCCAGTAGTATAGCAGGGGCTGGGGAGACCCAGTACTTC.

This clone has a count of ten or more. This chain uses TRBV10-3 with TRBJ1-1, with a possible D match to TRBD1 (5 bases). The CDR3 loop spans 14 amino acids. Germline V lookup: CDR1 ENHRY, CDR2 SYGVKD. Deletions cut 3 bases from V and 5 bases from J, with 13 bases between. CDR3 nucleotide sequence: TGTGCCATCAGTGAAAGACAGACGGCGACTGAAGCTTTCTTT. Translation: CAISERQTATEAFF.

The J gene is TRBJ2-1, the V gene TRBV5-4; perhaps TRBD2 as D (7 bases). Trimming took 4 bases from V and 10 from J, leaving 18 bases between them. The CDR3 has 14 amino acids. Germline V gene data show CDR1 as SGHNT and CDR2 as YYREEE (reference sequence). The CDR3 coding sequence is TGTGCCAGCAGCGCCGCGGGGGCCCGCTGGGAGCAGTTCTTC. This sequence encodes CASSAAGARWEQFF.

This clone was seen a few times. The chain joins TRBV10-1 to TRBJ2-2, with D possibly TRBD1 on 6 matching bases. From germline, CDR1 is WNHNN and CDR2 SYGVQD (reference sequence). This CDR3 spans 14 amino acids. Between the trimmed V and J ends, which lost 4 bases and 6 bases, there was a span of 12 bases. DNA of the CDR3: TGCGCCAGCAGTGGGGGACATAGGTCCGGGGAGCTGTTTTTT. This codes for CASSGGHRSGELFF.

CDR3 DNA: TGTGCCAGCAGTGGAGGGACAGGGCGCGAGCAGTACTTC. It translates to CASSGGTGREQYF. The chain joins TRBV2 to TRBJ2-7; 9 bases agree with TRBD1. Germline CDR1 SNHLY, CDR2 FYNNEI. The junction had 4 bases not matched to a gene; V was cut back by 4 bases and J by 6 bases. There are 13 residues in the CDR3.

This clone was found once. The genes are TRBV19 and TRBJ1-5; D is unresolved. The CDR3 covers 13 residues. Trimming took 4 bases from V and 7 from J, leaving 11 bases between them. CDR1 and CDR2 from the germline V gene are LNHDA and SQIVND (reference sequence). CDR3 in amino acids: CASSTLAGQPQHF. DNA of the CDR3: TGTGCCAGTAGTACCCTGGCGGGACAGCCCCAGCATTTT.

The chain has TRBV28 and TRBJ2-5; D gene ambiguous. V lost 4 bases and J 6 bases, leaving 12 bases between the germline ends. This CDR3 spans 13 amino acids. Germline V CDR1 and CDR2: MDHEN, SYDVKM. CDR3 loop: CASSSPGWKTQYF. CDR3 nucleotide sequence: TGTGCCAGCAGTTCCCCCGGGTGGAAGACCCAGTACTTC.

The gene calls are TRBV7-9 and TRBJ2-7; D remains unclear. Trimming stripped 3 bases from V and 4 bases from J, with 4 bases between. This CDR3 comprises 11 residues. The germline CDR1 and CDR2 sequences are SEHNR and FQNEAQ (reference sequence). The DNA for the CDR3 is TGTGCCAGCAGCTTTTTATACGAGCAGTACTTC. Its translation is CASSFLYEQYF.

This clone appeared once. This chain connects TRBV5-8 to TRBJ2-2, with TRBD1 identical over 8 bases. CDR3 length: 14 amino acids. Germline-derived CDR1 and CDR2 are SGHTS and YDEGEE. The ends lost 2 bases at V and 7 bases at J; junction bases unmatched: 4. DNA of the CDR3: TGTGCCAGCAGCTTTGGTACAGGGGGCGGGGAGCTGTTTTTT. Encoded protein: CASSFGTGGGELFF.

The gene calls are TRBV10-3 and TRBJ1-2; D is perhaps TRBD1 (5 bases). V was trimmed by 6 bases and J by 1 base, leaving 12 bases between them. The germline V gene has CDR1 ENHRY and CDR2 SYGVKD. This CDR3 has 14 amino acids. CDR3 in DNA: TGTGCCATCAGGGGGCCTTCAAGTAACTATGGCTACACCTTC. It translates to CAIRGPSSNYGYTF.

This clone was seen more than once but under ten times. The genes are TRBV21-1 and TRBJ1-2; TRBD1 was called by the table and not checked on the DNA. TRBV21-1 is labeled a pseudogene. There are 13 residues in the CDR3. In DNA, the CDR3 is TGTGCCAGCAGCAAAGTCCCAGGGGAGGGCTACACCTTC. Translated: CASSKVPGEGYTF.

V usage is TRBV29-1 and J usage is TRBJ2-7; the D gene could be TRBD1 or TRBD2 (6 bases each). CDR3 size: 13 residues. Germline CDR1 SQVTM, CDR2 ANQGSEA. V gave up 7 bases and J gave up 7 bases, with 20 bases separating them. The CDR3 region has the DNA TGCAGCGGGGGGGACAATGACCTTATAGAGCAGTACTTC. Encoded protein: CSGGDNDLIEQYF.

The rearrangement uses TRBV27 and TRBJ2-1; 8 positions agree with TRBD2. CDR3 length: 16 residues. V lost 1 base to trimming and J lost 4 bases; unmatched junction nucleotides: 6. From germline, CDR1 is MNHEY and CDR2 SMNVEV (reference sequence). The CDR3: CASSLFGAGGYNEQFF. In nucleotides, the CDR3 is TGTGCCAGCAGTTTATTCGGGGCGGGGGGATACAATGAGCAGTTCTTC.